The 27 T cell receptor beta chains in this list originate from one sample, sequenced in a study of CD8 T cells in ankylosing spondylitis. Study conclusions and caveats: Among TCR beta sequences, a motif of under 10 highly homologous variants appeared characteristic of ankylosing spondylitis blood.

These receptors have no known antigen. TCRdb used MiXCR to reprocess the 5' RACE reads, holding one entry per CDR3 protein. Seen here are 250,000 to 350,000 distinct CDR3 sequences, roughly 8% observed once, and the top ten hold just over 14%. The sample consisted of blood, either unsorted or a sorted T cell fraction (not recorded which). These receptors were collected from a male donor with ankylosing spondylitis.

This clonotype appeared a few times. This chain joins TRBV10-3 and TRBJ2-1; TRBD2 might be the D (5 bases). The CDR3 sequence is 14 residues long. Trimming took off 3 bases at V and 6 bases at J, with 12 bases between the two ends. Germline CDR1 ENHRY, CDR2 SYGVKD. DNA of the CDR3: TGTGCCATCAGTGATGTGGGAGTGGGCAATGAGCAGTTCTTC. It encodes CAISDVGVGNEQFF.

In this sample, this clonotype turned up a few times. The chain has TRBV6-2 or TRBV6-3 and TRBJ2-1, with 9 bases fitting TRBD2. CDR1 MNHEY and CDR2 SVGEGT come from the germline V gene. The CDR3 is 15 amino acids. The ends lost 0 bases at V and 7 bases at J; junction bases unmatched: 4. The DNA for the CDR3 is TGTGCCAGCAGTTACTCGAGTCTAGCGGGAAATGAGCAGTTCTTC. Protein product: CASSYSSLAGNEQFF.

This clonotype was seen more than once but under ten times. The chain uses TRBV11-2 and TRBJ2-4; 12 nucleotides agree with TRBD2. The V segment lost 5 bases and the J segment 3 bases; nucleotides outside the gene matches: 14. The CDR3 loop spans 19 amino acids. Germline values: CDR1 SGHAT, CDR2 FQNNGV. CDR3 sequence reads: CASSNAITSGRSVKNIQYF. CDR3 bases: TGTGCCAGCAGCAACGCCATAACTAGCGGGAGGTCGGTCAAAAACATTCAGTACTTC.

This clonotype showed up just a few times. The V and J genes are TRBV20-1 and TRBJ1-6; D might be TRBD1 (6 bases). Germline assignment: CDR1 DFQATT and CDR2 SNEGSKA (reference sequence). Trimming left V 0 bases short and J 7 bases short, with 19 bases between. The CDR3 has 17 residues. The CDR3, as DNA: TGCAGTGCTAGAGACCAAAGGGGGGGATTGAGCAATTCACCCCTCCACTTT. Protein product: CSARDQRGGLSNSPLHF.

This clonotype was seen more than once but under ten times. The chain combines TRBV28 with TRBJ2-1; 12 nucleotides align to TRBD2. The CDR3 extends over 17 amino acids. Germline lookup yields CDR1 MDHEN and CDR2 SYDVKM. Losses at the gene ends were 3 bases for V and 9 bases for J; bases not matched to a gene: 12. The CDR3 DNA reads TGTGCCAGCAGTTTTGCACGCTTCTTGGGACTAGCGGGTGAGCAGTTCTTC. It codes for CASSFARFLGLAGEQFF.

The chain recombines TRBV11-2 with TRBJ2-3; 9 bases align to TRBD2. Germline CDR1 and CDR2: SGHAT and FQNNGV. The trim removed 1 base at V and 1 base at J, leaving 9 bases unmatched. This CDR3 contains 18 residues. The chain's CDR3 is CASSLVGTSGSGTDTQYF. CDR3 sequence (DNA): TGTGCCAGCAGCTTAGTAGGTACTAGCGGGTCGGGCACAGATACGCAGTATTTT.

This clonotype was detected many times. The chain couples TRBV9 to TRBJ1-3; unclear D gene. The V gene lost 3 bases and the J gene lost 4 bases, with 11 bases spanning the gap. The germline V gene has CDR1 SGDLS and CDR2 YYNGEE. CDR3 size: 14 residues. The CDR3 nucleotides are TGTGCCAGCAGCGAGACCCTACAGGGAAACACCATATATTTT. It codes for CASSETLQGNTIYF.

In its sample, this clonotype was seen a few times. The chain employs TRBV10-3 and TRBJ2-1; 10 bases fit TRBD2. The CDR3 consists of 14 residues. Trimming took 6 bases from V and 8 from J; bases not matched to a gene: 7. The V gene's germline CDR1 is ENHRY and CDR2 SYGVKD. CDR3 protein: CAISLLAGSDEQFF. The CDR3 bases are TGTGCCATCAGCCTACTAGCGGGGAGCGATGAGCAGTTCTTC.

This clonotype appeared a few times. The chain links TRBV20-1 to TRBJ2-1; no clear D. The CDR3 contains 12 residues. V lost 1 base and J 8 bases, leaving 9 bases between the germline ends. The V gene's germline CDR1 is DFQATT and CDR2 SNEGSKA (reference sequence). Here the CDR3 DNA reads TGCAGTGCTAGAGGCTCTGGGGATGAGCAGTTCTTC. It is translated as CSARGSGDEQFF.

This clonotype was picked up a small number of times. The rearrangement uses TRBV2 and TRBJ2-3, with D unclear. CDR3 length: 15 amino acids. Germline loops: CDR1 SNHLY, CDR2 FYNNEI. Trimming removed 4 bases at V and 0 bases at J, with 11 bases between. The CDR3 sequence is CASSVGVRSTDTQYF. The CDR3 nucleotides read TGTGCCAGCAGTGTTGGGGTTAGAAGCACAGATACGCAGTATTTT.

V and J are TRBV7-2 and TRBJ2-7, with no clear D. There are 11 residues in the CDR3. V lost 8 bases, J lost 5 bases, and 10 bases lay in between. Germline V gives CDR1 SGHTA, CDR2 FQGNSA. The CDR3 spells CASGSNHEQYF. The CDR3 bases are TGTGCCAGCGGTAGTAACCACGAGCAGTACTTC.

This clonotype was seen only a few times. The chain links TRBV20-1 to TRBJ1-1; 7 bases are a match to TRBD1. Per the germline V gene, CDR1 is DFQATT and CDR2 is SNEGSKA (reference sequence). With V trimmed by 3 bases and J by 1 base, 8 bases remained unmatched. CDR3 length: 15 residues. The DNA for the CDR3 is TGCAGTGCTAGGGCCTTGGGACAGACGAACACTGAAGCTTTCTTT. Translating gives CSARALGQTNTEAFF.

This clonotype was found many times. The chain links TRBV5-1 to TRBJ2-5; D uncertain. The CDR3 length is 14 residues. V was trimmed by 2 bases and J by 3 bases, leaving 11 bases between them. CDR1 and CDR2 from the germline V gene are SGHRS and YFSETQ. CDR3 coding DNA: TGCGCCAGCAGCTTATCCAGAACTGAAGAGACCCAGTACTTC. This sequence encodes CASSLSRTEETQYF.

The chain joins TRBV5-1 to TRBJ2-3, with 10 bases identical to TRBD1. CDR1 and CDR2 from the germline V gene are SGHRS and YFSETQ. This CDR3 comprises 16 residues. V dropped 4 bases and J dropped 3; count of bases not matched to a gene: 8. As DNA, the CDR3 is TGCGCCAGCAGCCTGGGACAGGGGATGTGGACAGATACGCAGTATTTT. It encodes CASSLGQGMWTDTQYF.

This clonotype has a count of ten or more. The gene calls are TRBV2 and TRBJ1-6, with D perhaps TRBD1 (6 bases). The CDR3 length is 13 residues. The V end lost 3 bases, the J end lost 9 bases, and 9 bases lay between the germline ends. CDR1 SNHLY and CDR2 FYNNEI come from the germline V gene. CDR3 sequence: CASSEGRGSPLHF. The CDR3 nucleotides are TGTGCCAGCAGTGAGGGCAGGGGTTCACCCCTCCACTTT.

This clonotype was seen ten or more times. The chain carries TRBV7-9 and TRBJ2-5; D possibly corresponds to TRBD2 (6 bases). The V end was cut by 0 bases, the J end by 5 bases, with 16 bases between. Per the germline V gene, CDR1 is SEHNR and CDR2 is FQNEAQ (reference sequence). This CDR3 comprises 16 residues. The CDR3 DNA reads TGTGCCAGCAGCTTAGCGGGACTTCAGGTTCGGGAGACCCAGTACTTC. Residues: CASSLAGLQVRETQYF.

The chain carries TRBV5-1 and TRBJ2-7; 8 bases map to TRBD1. The germline V gene has CDR1 SGHRS and CDR2 YFSETQ. CDR3 length: 15 amino acids. Germline trimming cut 4 bases from V and 6 bases from J; bases unmatched to any gene: 12. The CDR3 region has the DNA TGCGCCAGCAGCCGCCTCAGGGGGCGTTACGGCGAGCAGTACTTC. It encodes CASSRLRGRYGEQYF.

The sample holds many counts of this clonotype. J is TRBJ2-2 and V is TRBV6-1, with 8 bases lining up with TRBD2. J was trimmed by 2 bases and V by 5 bases; bases with no gene match: 4. This CDR3 region has 15 residues. Germline V CDR1 and CDR2: MNHNS, SASEGT. This CDR3 reads CASSPGLVNTGELFF. For the CDR3, the DNA is TGTGCCAGCAGTCCGGGACTAGTTAACACCGGGGAGCTGTTTTTT.

The DNA of the CDR3 is TGTGCCAGCAGCTTGGCGGTAGAGAACACTGAAGCTTTCTTT. This sequence encodes CASSLAVENTEAFF. The chain couples TRBV5-5 to TRBJ1-1; no reliable D call. There are 14 residues in the CDR3. The ends were cut back, 0 bases at V and 1 base at J, with 7 bases in the middle. Looked up from germline, CDR1 is SGHKS and CDR2 is YYEKEE (reference sequence).

A few counts support this clonotype. The chain recombines TRBV20-1 with TRBJ1-5, with D possibly TRBD1 on 6 matching bases. The V and J ends lost 1 base and 6 bases respectively, with 19 bases between them. Germline lookup yields CDR1 DFQATT and CDR2 SNEGSKA (reference sequence). CDR3 length: 16 residues. The CDR3 is CSARVPDPRGSQPQHF. In nucleotides, the CDR3 is TGCAGTGCTAGAGTCCCCGACCCGAGGGGGTCTCAGCCCCAGCATTTT.

This clonotype was observed many times. The V call is TRBV3-1, the J call TRBJ2-5; the D is unclear. Germline V CDR1 and CDR2: LGHDT, YNNKEL (reference sequence). V lost 0 bases, J lost 1 base, and 9 bases lay in between. CDR3 size: 15 residues. CDR3 sequence reads: CASSQDATRQETQYF. CDR3 nucleotide sequence: TGTGCCAGCAGCCAAGATGCTACCCGCCAAGAGACCCAGTACTTC.

This chain joins TRBV6-2 or TRBV6-3 and TRBJ2-1; 7 bases align to TRBD2. With V trimmed by 6 bases and J by 5 bases, 4 bases remained unmatched. The CDR3 extends over 13 amino acids. Germline CDR1 reads MNHEY; CDR2 reads SVGEGT. The CDR3, as DNA: TGTGCCAGCAGGGGGACTACTAACAATGAGCAGTTCTTC. Translation gives CASRGTTNNEQFF.

This clonotype was seen a few times. V is TRBV27 and J is TRBJ2-2, with D unclear. This CDR3 region has 16 residues. Trimming cost V 6 bases and J 4 bases, with 18 bases left between them. Per the germline V gene, CDR1 is MNHEY and CDR2 is SMNVEV (reference sequence). The CDR3: CASSQKGWWSTGELFF. The DNA of the CDR3 is TGTGCCAGCAGCCAAAAAGGGTGGTGGAGCACCGGGGAGCTGTTTTTT.

There are a few counts of this clonotype. This chain uses TRBV4-1 with TRBJ1-4; D gene ambiguous. Trimming shortened V by 0 bases and J by 5 bases, and 10 bases separated the two germline ends. The CDR3 extends over 15 amino acids. CDR1 MGHRA and CDR2 YSYEKL come from the germline V gene. CDR3 coding DNA: TGCGCCAGCAGCCAAGACGGGTTAAGCAATGAAAAACTGTTTTTT. Its protein is CASSQDGLSNEKLFF.

The genes are TRBV24-1 and TRBJ1-1; TRBD1 aligns across 7 bases. Germline assignment: CDR1 KGHDR and CDR2 SFDVKD. The CDR3 runs to 13 residues. V trimming: 4 bases; J trimming: 5 bases; junction bases outside the gene matches: 3. The CDR3: CATSERGRTEAFF. CDR3 nucleotide sequence: TGTGCCACCAGTGAAAGGGGGCGAACTGAAGCTTTCTTT.

This clonotype was observed at least ten times. The chain links TRBV3-1 to TRBJ1-3, with TRBD1 matching 11 bases. Germline loops: CDR1 LGHDT, CDR2 YNNKEL (reference sequence). V gave up 1 base and J gave up 3 bases; unmatched junction bases: 2. CDR3 length equals 16 residues. In nucleotides, the CDR3 is TGTGCCAGCAGCCAAGGGACAGGGGGCGTTGGAAACACCATATATTTT. Amino acids: CASSQGTGGVGNTIYF.

This clonotype was counted only a few times. The V call is TRBV28, the J call TRBJ2-7; D uncertain. Looked up from germline, CDR1 is MDHEN and CDR2 is SYDVKM. The V end was cut by 3 bases, the J end by 2 bases, with 11 bases between. The CDR3 covers 14 residues. The CDR3 protein is CASSFRPNAYEQYF. The CDR3 nucleotides are TGTGCCAGCAGTTTCAGACCCAATGCCTACGAGCAGTACTTC. The entire variable domain, with the rest obtained from reference TRBV28 and TRBJ2-7, is as follows: DVKVTQSSRYLVKRTGEKVFLECVQDMDHENMFWYRQDPGLGLRLIYFSYDVKMKEKGDIPEGYSVSREKKERFSLILESASTNQTSMYLCASSFRPNAYEQYFGPGTRLTVT.